This T cell receptor (beta chain) was identified in a study of T cell clones after liver transplantation. Germline V CDR1 and CDR2: MDHEN, SYDVKM. The CDR3 runs to 15 residues. Trimming took off 5 bases at V and 2 bases at J, with 13 bases between the two ends. Data came from immunoSEQ multiplex PCR; TCRdb stores just in-frame clones and leaves some out. The sample has 25,000 to 35,000 clones; 90% to 95% are singletons. This clone appeared a few times. The specimen comprised CD8+ T cells from blood, sampled 12 months after liver transplant. The TCR originated in a human patient who received a liver transplant. Some T cells may have originated in the graft donor. V gene TRBV28 combines with J gene TRBJ1-5, with D perhaps TRBD1 (5 bases). CDR3 loop: CASSLTEPGNQPQHF. CDR3 nucleotide sequence: TGTGCCAGCAGTCTGACAGAACCGGGCAATCAGCCCCAGCATTTT.